This paragraph reports one T cell receptor beta chain. Antigen unknown. Data came from immunoSEQ multiplex PCR; TCRdb stores just in-frame clones and leaves some out. The sample has more than 140,000 clones, roughly 90% seen once. In germline, CDR1 is MNHEY, CDR2 SMNVEV (reference sequence). This CDR3 comprises 14 residues. Trimming took 10 bases from V and 6 from J; bases not matched to a gene: 12. This sample is drawn from a study of T cell responses to AZD1222 COVID-19 vaccine. Study-level results: The study found Spike-specific TCR breadth and depth rose after two AZD1222 doses. Of the AZD1222 recipients, only 5 to 7 were seropositive at baseline. No repertoire was sampled before or during the peak T cell response, only after it. Donors in the cohort were predominantly white British and more often female, and clonal diversity was possibly underestimated.

The sequences come from peripheral blood, collected on day 0 of AZD1222 vaccination. The chain joins TRBV27 to TRBJ1-5; TRBD1 aligns across 7 bases. This TCR was recovered from an adult in good health. CDR3 DNA: TGTGCCACCGCTAAGTGGGCAGGGGGTCAGCCCCAGCATTTT. Protein sequence: CATAKWAGGQPQHF.